This T cell receptor (beta chain) was documented in a study of cytomegalovirus exposure and HLA in healthy donors. Amplification used 60 Vbeta primers and 13 Jbeta primers. TCRdb's table, derived via immunoSEQ multiplex PCR, lists solely in-frame clones and lacks some. The sample holds roughly 160,000 clones, approximately 80% seen once. With V trimmed by 5 bases and J by 1 base, 8 bases remained unmatched. Germline values: CDR1 MNHEY, CDR2 SMNVEV (reference sequence). The CDR3 spans 17 residues. Study-wide findings and caveats: The study listed approximately 170 cytomegalovirus-associated TCR beta chains.

With respect to this clone: Its antigen is as yet unknown.

The TCR comes from a man younger than 35 in good health and CMV-seropositive. The sequenced sample consisted of PBMCs. The rearrangement joins TRBV27 to TRBJ2-2; TRBD1 matches at 9 bases. The CDR3 here is CASSTIPGQGNTGELFF. The CDR3 coding sequence is TGTGCCAGCAGTACGATACCGGGACAGGGGAACACCGGGGAGCTGTTTTTT.